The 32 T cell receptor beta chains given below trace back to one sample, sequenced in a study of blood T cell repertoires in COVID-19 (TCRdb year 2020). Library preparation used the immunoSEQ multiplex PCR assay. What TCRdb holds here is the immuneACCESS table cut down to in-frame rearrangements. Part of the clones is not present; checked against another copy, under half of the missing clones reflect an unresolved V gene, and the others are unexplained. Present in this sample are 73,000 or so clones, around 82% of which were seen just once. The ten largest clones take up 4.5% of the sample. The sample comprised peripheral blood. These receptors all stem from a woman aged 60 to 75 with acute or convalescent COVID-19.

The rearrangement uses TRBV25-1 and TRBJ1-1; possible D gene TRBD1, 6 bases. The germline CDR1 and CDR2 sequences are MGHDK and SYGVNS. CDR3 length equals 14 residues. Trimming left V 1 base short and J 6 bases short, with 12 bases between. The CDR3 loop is CASSEWGGGSEAFF. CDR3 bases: TGTGCCAGCAGTGAATGGGGAGGGGGTTCTGAAGCTTTCTTT.

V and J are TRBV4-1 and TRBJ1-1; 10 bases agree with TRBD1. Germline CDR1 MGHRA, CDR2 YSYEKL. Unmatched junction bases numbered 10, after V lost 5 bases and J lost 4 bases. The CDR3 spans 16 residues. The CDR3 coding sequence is TGCGCCAGCAGCGCACGACCGACAGGGGGCCGCACTGAAGCTTTCTTT. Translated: CASSARPTGGRTEAFF.

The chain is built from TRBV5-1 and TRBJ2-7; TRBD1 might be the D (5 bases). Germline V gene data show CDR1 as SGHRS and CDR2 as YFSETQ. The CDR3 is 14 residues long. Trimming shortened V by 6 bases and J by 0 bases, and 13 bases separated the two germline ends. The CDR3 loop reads CASNKGSNSYEQYF. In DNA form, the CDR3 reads TGCGCCAGCAATAAGGGGTCGAACTCCTACGAGCAGTACTTC.

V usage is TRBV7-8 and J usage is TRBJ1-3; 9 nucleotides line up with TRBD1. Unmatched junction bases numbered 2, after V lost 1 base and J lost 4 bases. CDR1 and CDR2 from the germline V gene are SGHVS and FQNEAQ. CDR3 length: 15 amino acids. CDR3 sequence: CASSLEDRGGNTIYF. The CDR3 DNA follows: TGTGCCAGCAGCTTAGAGGACAGGGGAGGAAACACCATATATTTT.

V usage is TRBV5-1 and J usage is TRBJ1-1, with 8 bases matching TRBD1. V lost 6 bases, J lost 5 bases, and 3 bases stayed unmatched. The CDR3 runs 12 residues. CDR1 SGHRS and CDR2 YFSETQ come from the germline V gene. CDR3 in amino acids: CASTTGETEAFF. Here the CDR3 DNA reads TGCGCCAGCACGACAGGGGAGACTGAAGCTTTCTTT.

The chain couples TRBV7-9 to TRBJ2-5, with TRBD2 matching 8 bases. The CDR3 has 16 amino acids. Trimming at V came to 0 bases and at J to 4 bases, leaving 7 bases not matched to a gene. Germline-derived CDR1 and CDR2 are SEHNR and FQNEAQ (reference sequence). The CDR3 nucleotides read TGTGCCAGCAGCTTAGCCCCGGGAGGGGCCCTAGAGACCCAGTACTTC. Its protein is CASSLAPGGALETQYF.

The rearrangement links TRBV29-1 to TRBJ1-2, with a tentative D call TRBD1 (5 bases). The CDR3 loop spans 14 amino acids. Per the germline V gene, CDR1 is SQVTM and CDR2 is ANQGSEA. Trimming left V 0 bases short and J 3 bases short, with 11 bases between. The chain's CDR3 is CSVEDRGGYYGYTF. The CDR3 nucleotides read TGCAGCGTTGAAGATCGCGGGGGGTACTATGGCTACACCTTC.

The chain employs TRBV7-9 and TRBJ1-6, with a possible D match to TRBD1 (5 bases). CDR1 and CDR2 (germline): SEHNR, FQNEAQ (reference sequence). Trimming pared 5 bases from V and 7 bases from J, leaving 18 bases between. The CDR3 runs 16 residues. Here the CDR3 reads CASSQAPGGSNSPLHF. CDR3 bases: TGTGCCAGCAGCCAAGCCCCGGGGGGATCGAATTCACCCCTCCACTTT.

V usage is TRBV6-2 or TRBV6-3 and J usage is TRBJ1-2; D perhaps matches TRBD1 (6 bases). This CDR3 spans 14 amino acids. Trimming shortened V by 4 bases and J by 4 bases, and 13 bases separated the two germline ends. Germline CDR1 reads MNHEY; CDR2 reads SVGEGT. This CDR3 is CASSLQGIVYGYTF. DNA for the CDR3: TGTGCCAGCAGTTTACAGGGAATTGTCTATGGCTACACCTTC.

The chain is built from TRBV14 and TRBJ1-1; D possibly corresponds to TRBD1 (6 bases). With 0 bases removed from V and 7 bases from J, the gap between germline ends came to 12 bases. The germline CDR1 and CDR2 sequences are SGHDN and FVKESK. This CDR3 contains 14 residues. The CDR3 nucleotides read TGTGCCAGCAGCCAAGATTTACAGGGAATTGAAGCTTTCTTT. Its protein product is CASSQDLQGIEAFF. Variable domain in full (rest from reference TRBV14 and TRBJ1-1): EAGVTQFPSHSVIEKGQTVTLRCDPISGHDNLYWYRRVMGKEIKFLLHFVKESKQDESGMPNNRFLAERTGGTYSTLKVQPAELEDSGVYFCASSQDLQGIEAFFGQGTRLTVV.

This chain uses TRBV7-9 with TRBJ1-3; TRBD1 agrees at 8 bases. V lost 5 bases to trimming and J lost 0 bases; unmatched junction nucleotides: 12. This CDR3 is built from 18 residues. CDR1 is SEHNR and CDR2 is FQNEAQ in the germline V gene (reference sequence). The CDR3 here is CASSSLGPTGGSGNTIYF. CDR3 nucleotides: TGTGCCAGCAGCAGCTTAGGTCCAACAGGGGGCTCTGGAAACACCATATATTTT.

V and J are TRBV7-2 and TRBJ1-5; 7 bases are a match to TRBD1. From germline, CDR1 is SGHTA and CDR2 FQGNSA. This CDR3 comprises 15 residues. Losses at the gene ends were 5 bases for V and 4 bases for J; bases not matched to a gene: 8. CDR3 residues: CASSEDRDVNQPQHF. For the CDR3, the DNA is TGTGCCAGCAGCGAAGACAGGGATGTTAATCAGCCCCAGCATTTT.

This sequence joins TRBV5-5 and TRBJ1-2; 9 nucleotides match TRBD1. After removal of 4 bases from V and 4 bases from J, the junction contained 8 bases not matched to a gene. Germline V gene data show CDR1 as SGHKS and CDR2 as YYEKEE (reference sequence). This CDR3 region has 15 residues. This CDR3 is CASSPGQGSFYGYTF. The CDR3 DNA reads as TGTGCCAGCAGCCCGGGACAGGGTAGTTTCTATGGCTACACCTTC.

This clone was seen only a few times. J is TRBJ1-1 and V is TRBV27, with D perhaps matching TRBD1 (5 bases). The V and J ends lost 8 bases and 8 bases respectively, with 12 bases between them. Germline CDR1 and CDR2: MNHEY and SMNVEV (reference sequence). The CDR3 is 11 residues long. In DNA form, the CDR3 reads TGTGCCAGCGGGGGGAGATCCGAAGCTTTCTTT. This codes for CASGGRSEAFF.

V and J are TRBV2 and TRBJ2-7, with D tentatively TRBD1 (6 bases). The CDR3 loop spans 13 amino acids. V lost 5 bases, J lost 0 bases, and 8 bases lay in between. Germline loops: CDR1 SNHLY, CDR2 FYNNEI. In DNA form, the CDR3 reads TGTGCCAGCAGTACAGGGAGCTCCTACGAGCAGTACTTC. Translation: CASSTGSSYEQYF.

The CDR3 bases are TGTGCCAGCAGCTCGGGACAGGGGGCAATTTTTGTGAACACTGAAGCTTTCTTT. It specifies CASSSGQGAIFVNTEAFF. This chain connects TRBV5-4 to TRBJ1-1, with TRBD1 matching 12 bases. The V gene's germline CDR1 is SGHNT and CDR2 YYREEE (reference sequence). The CDR3 contains 18 residues. The V segment lost 3 bases and the J segment 0 bases; nucleotides outside the gene matches: 9.

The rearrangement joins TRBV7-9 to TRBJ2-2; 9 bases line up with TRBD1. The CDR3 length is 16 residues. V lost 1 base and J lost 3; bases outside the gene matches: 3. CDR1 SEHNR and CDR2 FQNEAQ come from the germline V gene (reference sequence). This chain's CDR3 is CASSLGRTGDTGELFF. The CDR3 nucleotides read TGTGCCAGCAGCTTAGGGAGGACAGGGGACACCGGGGAGCTGTTTTTT.

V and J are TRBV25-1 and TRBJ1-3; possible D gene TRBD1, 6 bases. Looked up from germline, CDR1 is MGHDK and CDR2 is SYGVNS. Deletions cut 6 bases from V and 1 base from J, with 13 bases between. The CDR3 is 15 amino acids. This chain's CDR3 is CASSQGGGSGNTIYF. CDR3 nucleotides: TGTGCCAGCAGCCAAGGGGGGGGTTCTGGAAACACCATATATTTT.

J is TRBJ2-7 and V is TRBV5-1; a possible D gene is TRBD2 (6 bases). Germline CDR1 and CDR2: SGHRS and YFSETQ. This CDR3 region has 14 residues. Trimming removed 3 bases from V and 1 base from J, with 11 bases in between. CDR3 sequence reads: CASSSAGRSYEQYF. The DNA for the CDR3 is TGCGCCAGCAGCTCGGCGGGACGGTCCTACGAGCAGTACTTC.

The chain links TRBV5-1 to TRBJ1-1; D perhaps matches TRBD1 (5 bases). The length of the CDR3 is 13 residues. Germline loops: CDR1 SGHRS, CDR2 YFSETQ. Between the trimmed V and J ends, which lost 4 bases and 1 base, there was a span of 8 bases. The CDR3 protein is CASSRTGNTEAFF. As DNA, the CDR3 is TGCGCCAGCAGCCGCACAGGGAACACTGAAGCTTTCTTT.

CDR3 protein: CASSGRGDQETQYF. The CDR3 DNA reads as TGTGCCAGCAGCGGGAGGGGGGACCAAGAGACCCAGTACTTC. This chain uses TRBV21-1 with TRBJ2-5; the D call TRBD2 from the table was never checked on the DNA. TRBV21-1 is a documented pseudogene. The CDR3 extends over 14 amino acids.

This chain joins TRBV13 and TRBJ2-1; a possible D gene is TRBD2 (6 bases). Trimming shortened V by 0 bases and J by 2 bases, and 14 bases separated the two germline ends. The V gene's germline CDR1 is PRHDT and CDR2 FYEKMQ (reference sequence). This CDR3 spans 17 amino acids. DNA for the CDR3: TGTGCCAGCAGCTTAGGCCGGGCGGGGTCGACCTACAATGAGCAGTTCTTC. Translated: CASSLGRAGSTYNEQFF.

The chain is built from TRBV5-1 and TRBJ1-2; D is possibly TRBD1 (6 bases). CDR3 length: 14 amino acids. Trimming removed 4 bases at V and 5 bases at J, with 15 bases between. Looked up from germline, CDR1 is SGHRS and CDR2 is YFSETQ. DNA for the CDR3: TGCGCCAGCAGCCTGGAGGCCAGGGGTTATGGCTACACCTTC. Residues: CASSLEARGYGYTF.

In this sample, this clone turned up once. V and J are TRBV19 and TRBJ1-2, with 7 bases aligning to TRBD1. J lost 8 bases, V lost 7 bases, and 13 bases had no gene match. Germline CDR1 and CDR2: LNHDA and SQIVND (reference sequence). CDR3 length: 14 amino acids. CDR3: CASTRTGPAMGYTF. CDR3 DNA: TGTGCCAGTACCCGGACAGGCCCGGCTATGGGCTACACCTTC.

The CDR3 region is CASTGRRGNTEAFF. CDR3 nucleotide sequence: TGTGCCAGTACCGGGCGGAGGGGGAACACTGAAGCTTTCTTT. The chain combines TRBV19 with TRBJ1-1; maybe TRBD1 (5 bases). Trimming took off 7 bases at V and 1 base at J, with 13 bases between the two ends. CDR3 length: 14 residues. Germline V gene lookup returns CDR1 LNHDA and CDR2 SQIVND (reference sequence). Full variable domain (rest looked up from reference TRBV19 and TRBJ1-1): DGGITQSPKYLFRKEGQNVTLSCEQNLNHDAMYWYRQDPGQGLRLIYYSQIVNDFQKGDIAEGYSVSREKKESFPLTVTSAQKNPTAFYLCASTGRRGNTEAFFGQGTRLTVV.

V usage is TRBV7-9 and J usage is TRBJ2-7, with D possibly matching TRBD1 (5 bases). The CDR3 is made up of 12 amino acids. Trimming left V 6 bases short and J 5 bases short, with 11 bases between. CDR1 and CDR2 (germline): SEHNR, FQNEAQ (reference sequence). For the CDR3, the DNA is TGTGCCAGCAGTCCCAGGGCCAACGAGCAGTACTTC. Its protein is CASSPRANEQYF. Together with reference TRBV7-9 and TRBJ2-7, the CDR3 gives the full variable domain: DTGVSQNPRHKITKRGQNVTFRCDPISEHNRLYWYRQTLGQGPEFLTYFQNEAQLEKSRLLSDRFSAERPKGSFSTLEIQRTEQGDSAMYLCASSPRANEQYFGPGTRLTVT.

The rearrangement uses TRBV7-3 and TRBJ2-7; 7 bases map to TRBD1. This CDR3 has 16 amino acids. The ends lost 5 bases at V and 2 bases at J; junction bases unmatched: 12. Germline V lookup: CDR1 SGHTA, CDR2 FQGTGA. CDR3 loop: CASSPHPDRSPYEQYF. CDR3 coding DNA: TGTGCCAGCAGCCCCCACCCGGACAGGTCCCCCTACGAGCAGTACTTC.

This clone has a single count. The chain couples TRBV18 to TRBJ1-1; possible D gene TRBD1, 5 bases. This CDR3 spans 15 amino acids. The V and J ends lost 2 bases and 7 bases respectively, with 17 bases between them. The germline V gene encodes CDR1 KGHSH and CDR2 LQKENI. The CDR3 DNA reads TGTGCCAGCTCACCAGATGCAGGGCGTGCCGTTGAAGCTTTCTTT. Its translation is CASSPDAGRAVEAFF.

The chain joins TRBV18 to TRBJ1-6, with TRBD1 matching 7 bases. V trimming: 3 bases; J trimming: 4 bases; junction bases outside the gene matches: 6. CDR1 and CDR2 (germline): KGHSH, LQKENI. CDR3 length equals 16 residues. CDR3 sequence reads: CASSPPGQQYNSPLHF. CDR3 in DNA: TGTGCCAGCTCACCTCCGGGACAGCAGTATAATTCACCCCTCCACTTT. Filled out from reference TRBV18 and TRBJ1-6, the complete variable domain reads NAGVMQNPRHLVRRRGQEARLRCSPMKGHSHVYWYRQLPEEGLKFMVYLQKENIIDESGMPKERFSAEFPKEGPSILRIQQVVRGDSAAYFCASSPPGQQYNSPLHFGNGTRLTVT.

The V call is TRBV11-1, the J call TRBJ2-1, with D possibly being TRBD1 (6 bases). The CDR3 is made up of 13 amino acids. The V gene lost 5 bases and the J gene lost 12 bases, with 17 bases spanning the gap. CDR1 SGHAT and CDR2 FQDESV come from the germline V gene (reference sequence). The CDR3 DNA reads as TGTGCCAGCAGCCTACGTCAGCAGGGGTGGCAGTTCTTC. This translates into CASSLRQQGWQFF. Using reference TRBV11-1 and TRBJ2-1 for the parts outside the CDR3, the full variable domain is EAEVAQSPRYKITEKSQAVAFWCDPISGHATLYWYRQILGQGPELLVQFQDESVVDDSQLPKDRFSAERLKGVDSTLKIQPAELGDSAMYLCASSLRQQGWQFFGPGTRLTVL.

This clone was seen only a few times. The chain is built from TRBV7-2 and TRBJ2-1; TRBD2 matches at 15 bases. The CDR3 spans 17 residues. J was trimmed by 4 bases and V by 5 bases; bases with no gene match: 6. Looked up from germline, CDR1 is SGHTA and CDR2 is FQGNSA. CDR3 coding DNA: TGTGCCAGCAGCCCAGGGACTAGCGGGGGGTCATACAATGAGCAGTTCTTC. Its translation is CASSPGTSGGSYNEQFF.

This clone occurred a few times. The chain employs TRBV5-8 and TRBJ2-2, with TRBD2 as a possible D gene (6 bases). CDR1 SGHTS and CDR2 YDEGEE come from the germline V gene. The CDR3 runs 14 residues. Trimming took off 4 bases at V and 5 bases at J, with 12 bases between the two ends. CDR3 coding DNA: TGTGCCAGCAGCGGCGGGGTTTCTACCGGGGAGCTGTTTTTT. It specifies CASSGGVSTGELFF.